Shown below are 30 T cell receptor beta chains from a single sample sequenced in a study of T cell responses to AZD1222 COVID-19 vaccine. Sequencing was performed with immunoSEQ multiplex PCR; in TCRdb, only in-frame clones are kept and a portion is missing. The top ten clones hold approximately 9.1% of a sample with more than 150,000 clones, more than 75% of them seen once. The source material was peripheral blood, sampled 28 days after the second AZD1222 dose. These receptor sequences come from an adult who received the AZD1222 COVID-19 vaccine.

This clone was counted once. Other DNA sequences in the sample encode the same CDR3. The chain has TRBV2 and TRBJ2-1, with 7 positions matching TRBD2. Germline assignment: CDR1 SNHLY and CDR2 FYNNEI. This CDR3 contains 16 residues. V shed 0 bases and J 3 bases; nucleotides not matched to a gene: 5. The CDR3 DNA follows: TGTGCCAGCAGTGAAGCGGGGGGGACTTTCTACAATGAGCAGTTCTTC. As protein: CASSEAGGTFYNEQFF.

The rearrangement joins TRBV28 to TRBJ2-3; D is perhaps TRBD2 (6 bases). Trimming removed 4 bases at V and 2 bases at J, with 16 bases between. The CDR3 totals 16 residues. CDR1 and CDR2 (germline): MDHEN, SYDVKM. The CDR3 reads CASSSPGLPFTDTQYF. Here the CDR3 DNA reads TGTGCCAGCAGTTCTCCGGGACTTCCTTTCACAGATACGCAGTATTTT. Full variable domain (outside the CDR3, taken from reference TRBV28 and TRBJ2-3): DVKVTQSSRYLVKRTGEKVFLECVQDMDHENMFWYRQDPGLGLRLIYFSYDVKMKEKGDIPEGYSVSREKKERFSLILESASTNQTSMYLCASSSPGLPFTDTQYFGPGTRLTVL.

The rearrangement joins TRBV5-1 to TRBJ1-1; maybe TRBD1 (6 bases). The CDR3 extends over 18 amino acids. Trimming took 2 bases from V and 1 from J, leaving 21 bases between them. From germline, CDR1 is SGHRS and CDR2 YFSETQ. The CDR3 region is CASSFGPDNGGPNTEAFF. The CDR3 coding sequence is TGCGCCAGCAGCTTCGGCCCGGATAACGGGGGGCCGAACACTGAAGCTTTCTTT.

With regard to this clone: The junction shows a germline mismatch at one end, possibly a read error. J is TRBJ2-5 and V is TRBV18; D is tentatively TRBD1 or TRBD2 (5 bases each). CDR1 and CDR2 from the germline V gene are KGHSH and LQKENI. The CDR3 is 13 amino acids. In nucleotides, the CDR3 is TGTGCCAGCTCCCCCGGGGACCAGGAGACCCAGTACTTC. This sequence encodes CASSPGDQETQYF.

V is TRBV6-5 and J is TRBJ1-2; a weak D match, TRBD1 (5 bases). Germline CDR1 is MNHEY and CDR2 is SVGAGI. V lost 6 bases, J lost 4 bases, and 15 bases lay in between. The CDR3 is made up of 14 amino acids. This chain's CDR3 is CASRYRDGLYGYTF. CDR3 in DNA: TGTGCCAGCAGGTATAGGGACGGCCTCTATGGCTACACCTTC.

V usage is TRBV5-4 and J usage is TRBJ2-5; 9 nucleotides line up with TRBD2. The V gene end was trimmed by 0 bases and the J gene end by 2 bases; junction bases not matched to a gene: 2. The germline V gene has CDR1 SGHNT and CDR2 YYREEE (reference sequence). The CDR3 sequence is 15 residues long. CDR3 in amino acids: CASSLVLAGQETQYF. DNA of the CDR3: TGTGCCAGCAGCTTGGTGCTAGCGGGACAAGAGACCCAGTACTTC.

This clone was seen only once. The chain employs TRBV27 and TRBJ1-2; 12 bases are shared with TRBD1. Germline assignment: CDR1 MNHEY and CDR2 SMNVEV (reference sequence). This CDR3 contains 16 residues. J gave up 5 bases and V 6 bases, and 10 bases lay outside the gene matches. CDR3 in amino acids: CASSTHRDRGHYGYTF. DNA of the CDR3: TGTGCCAGCAGCACTCACCGGGACAGGGGGCATTATGGCTACACCTTC.

In its sample, this clone was seen a few times. The DNA for the CDR3 is TGTGCCAGCAGGGGTGCGGGAGCCCACGAGCAGTACTTC. Translation: CASRGAGAHEQYF. The chain couples TRBV28 to TRBJ2-7; TRBD2 matches at 7 bases. This CDR3 is built from 13 residues. Germline V CDR1 and CDR2: MDHEN, SYDVKM. With V trimmed by 6 bases and J by 5 bases, 7 bases remained unmatched. Full variable domain (remainder filled in from reference TRBV28 and TRBJ2-7): DVKVTQSSRYLVKRTGEKVFLECVQDMDHENMFWYRQDPGLGLRLIYFSYDVKMKEKGDIPEGYSVSREKKERFSLILESASTNQTSMYLCASRGAGAHEQYFGPGTRLTVT.

The J gene is TRBJ2-6, the V gene TRBV30; D not resolved. In germline, CDR1 is GTSNPN, CDR2 SVGIG (reference sequence). V lost 4 bases and J 0 bases, leaving 7 bases between the germline ends. The CDR3 contains 14 residues. For the CDR3, the DNA is TGTGCCTGGAATTCGGGCTCTGGGGCCAACGTCCTGACTTTC. Its protein is CAWNSGSGANVLTF.

The chain combines TRBV25-1 with TRBJ1-2; D uncertain. CDR1 and CDR2 (germline): MGHDK, SYGVNS. The CDR3 contains 12 residues. The V gene lost 8 bases and the J gene lost 3 bases, with 10 bases spanning the gap. DNA of the CDR3: TGTGCCAGCTCCCCTGACCACTATGGCTACACCTTC. Residues: CASSPDHYGYTF.

Comments on this clone: The sample carries other DNA sequences with the same CDR3. The chain is built from TRBV7-2 and TRBJ1-5; maybe TRBD1 (5 bases). The CDR3 runs 14 residues. CDR1 and CDR2 from the germline V gene are SGHTA and FQGNSA. Trimming removed 1 base from V and 4 bases from J, with 8 bases in between. CDR3 sequence reads: CASSLDRGNQPQHF. CDR3 DNA sequence: TGTGCCAGCAGCTTAGATAGGGGAAATCAGCCCCAGCATTTT.

V and J are TRBV9 and TRBJ1-1, with unresolved D. CDR3 length equals 15 residues. Trimming removed 0 bases at V and 0 bases at J, with 9 bases between. CDR1 and CDR2 (germline): SGDLS, YYNGEE. CDR3 sequence reads: CASSVGPLLNTEAFF. CDR3 DNA: TGTGCCAGCAGCGTAGGTCCCCTCTTGAACACTGAAGCTTTCTTT.

Only a few counts were recorded for this clone. V usage is TRBV5-1 and J usage is TRBJ2-7; possible D gene TRBD2, 5 bases. In germline, CDR1 is SGHRS, CDR2 YFSETQ. The V and J ends lost 0 bases and 7 bases respectively, with 14 bases between them. This CDR3 has 14 amino acids. CDR3 amino acids: CASSLAVSSGEQYF. In nucleotides, the CDR3 is TGCGCCAGCAGCTTGGCGGTTTCCTCGGGAGAGCAGTACTTC.

The chain is built from TRBV6-6 and TRBJ2-4; D tentatively reads TRBD1 or TRBD2 (5 bases each). The CDR3 contains 14 residues. Germline CDR1 MNHNY, CDR2 SVGAGI (reference sequence). V lost 2 bases to trimming and J lost 4 bases, with 9 bases between them. CDR3 amino acids: CASSYGDQKNIQYF. CDR3 sequence (DNA): TGTGCCAGCAGTTACGGGGACCAAAAAAACATTCAGTACTTC.

V and J are TRBV6-6 and TRBJ2-7, with D perhaps TRBD2 (5 bases). CDR1 is MNHNY, CDR2 SVGAGI, per germline (reference sequence). The V end lost 2 bases, the J end lost 6 bases, and 11 bases lay between the germline ends. The CDR3 consists of 13 residues. In nucleotides, the CDR3 is TGTGCCAGCAGTTACATTTTAGGGAGCGAGCAGTACTTC. Its translation: CASSYILGSEQYF.

This sequence joins TRBV11-2 and TRBJ1-6, with D tentatively TRBD1 (5 bases). CDR1 is SGHAT and CDR2 is FQNNGV in the germline V gene. Between the trimmed V and J ends, which lost 5 bases and 5 bases, there was a span of 22 bases. The CDR3 spans 18 residues. Written as DNA, the CDR3 is TGTGCCAGCAGCCTTACTTTCCTGGGGCAGGGCAATAATTCACCCCTCCACTTT. Translation: CASSLTFLGQGNNSPLHF.

Written as DNA, the CDR3 is TGTGCCACCAGCAGAGATCTGTGGGACCTCTATGGCTACACCTTC. It is translated as CATSRDLWDLYGYTF. V and J are TRBV15 and TRBJ1-2; perhaps TRBD1 as D (5 bases). Germline assignment: CDR1 LNHNV and CDR2 YYDKDF (reference sequence). The CDR3 spans 15 residues. V dropped 0 bases and J dropped 4 bases, with 12 bases sitting between them.

The chain carries TRBV6-2 or TRBV6-3 and TRBJ1-5, with a tentative D call TRBD1 (5 bases). The CDR3 contains 14 residues. The germline gives CDR1 MNHEY, CDR2 SVGEGT. V shed 5 bases and J shed 1 base, with 9 bases lying between them. The CDR3 loop is CASSTGLSNQPQHF. The CDR3 bases are TGTGCCAGCAGTACGGGACTCAGCAATCAGCCCCAGCATTTT.

The chain joins TRBV5-5 to TRBJ2-7; D is uncertain. Trimming removed 4 bases at V and 7 bases at J, with 18 bases between. The CDR3 extends over 14 amino acids. Per germline, CDR1 SGHKS and CDR2 YYEKEE (reference sequence). The CDR3 loop is CASSPQIGIGEQYF. The CDR3 coding sequence is TGTGCCAGCAGCCCGCAAATAGGGATTGGGGAGCAGTACTTC.

This chain uses TRBV11-3 with TRBJ2-7; tentatively, D is TRBD2 (6 bases). Germline-derived CDR1 and CDR2 are SGHNT and YENEEA. The CDR3 has 14 residues. V was shortened by 1 base and J by 3 bases, with 10 bases between the two germline ends. This CDR3 reads CASSLAGRGYEQYF. In DNA, the CDR3 is TGTGCCAGCAGCTTAGCGGGGCGGGGCTACGAGCAGTACTTC.

J is TRBJ2-7 and V is TRBV7-8, with TRBD2 identical over 13 bases. The CDR3 is 15 residues long. Per germline, CDR1 SGHVS and CDR2 FQNEAQ. The ends lost 5 bases at V and 6 bases at J; junction bases unmatched: 7. The CDR3 DNA reads as TGTGCCAGCAGCCTTGGACTAGCGGGAGCCGGCGAGCAGTACTTC. This gives the protein CASSLGLAGAGEQYF.

The chain recombines TRBV5-1 with TRBJ2-1; 11 bases line up with TRBD2. With V trimmed by 7 bases and J by 5 bases, 5 bases remained unmatched. Germline V gene lookup returns CDR1 SGHRS and CDR2 YFSETQ. This CDR3 has 14 amino acids. The chain's CDR3 is CASSRLAGNNEQFF. As DNA, the CDR3 is TGCGCCAGCTCACGACTAGCGGGAAACAATGAGCAGTTCTTC.

The chain carries TRBV28 and TRBJ2-7; the match to TRBD2 covers 14 bases. The CDR3 runs to 16 residues. Looked up from germline, CDR1 is MDHEN and CDR2 is SYDVKM. The ends lost 8 bases at V and 6 bases at J; junction bases unmatched: 12. This CDR3 reads CASLTSGRAIGGEQYF. The CDR3 region has the DNA TGTGCCAGCCTGACTAGCGGGAGGGCGATCGGAGGCGAGCAGTACTTC.

V gene TRBV5-4 combines with J gene TRBJ1-4, with D possibly being TRBD1 (6 bases). This CDR3 is 16 amino acids long. Germline CDR1 and CDR2: SGHNT and YYREEE (reference sequence). V shed 4 bases and J shed 4 bases, with 17 bases lying between them. In DNA, the CDR3 is TGTGCCAGCAGCCCACAGGGAGGAGGGGTTAATGAAAAACTGTTTTTT. Residues: CASSPQGGGVNEKLFF.

The chain uses TRBV5-5 and TRBJ2-7; D is unresolved. CDR1 is SGHKS and CDR2 is YYEKEE in the germline V gene (reference sequence). The CDR3 extends over 10 amino acids. Trimming pared 5 bases from V and 7 bases from J, leaving 7 bases between. CDR3 in amino acids: CASSSREQYF. The CDR3 DNA reads TGTGCCAGCAGTTCCCGAGAGCAGTACTTC.

This chain links TRBV6-2 or TRBV6-3 with TRBJ1-2, with unresolved D. V lost 2 bases to trimming and J lost 7 bases, with 11 bases between them. Germline-derived CDR1 and CDR2 are MNHEY and SVGEGT. The CDR3 is 13 amino acids. In DNA form, the CDR3 reads TGTGCCAGCAGTTACATAGACATACCTGGCTACACCTTC. This encodes CASSYIDIPGYTF.

The V gene is TRBV18, the J gene TRBJ2-7; weak D call: TRBD1 (6 bases). The CDR3 extends over 14 amino acids. Germline CDR1 reads KGHSH; CDR2 reads LQKENI. V gave up 3 bases and J gave up 0 bases, with 9 bases separating them. The chain's CDR3 is CASSPYRDSYEQYF. The DNA for the CDR3 is TGTGCCAGCTCACCCTACAGGGACTCCTACGAGCAGTACTTC.

The V and J genes are TRBV28 and TRBJ1-4; a weak D match, TRBD1 (5 bases). V lost 8 bases and J 8 bases, leaving 12 bases between the germline ends. CDR1 is MDHEN, CDR2 SYDVKM, per germline. This CDR3 is 12 amino acids long. As DNA, the CDR3 is TGTGCCAGCGGGGCAGGGTTGGAAAAACTGTTTTTT. This encodes CASGAGLEKLFF.

V and J are TRBV9 and TRBJ2-1; D not certain. CDR1 SGDLS and CDR2 YYNGEE come from the germline V gene. V was cut by 2 bases and J by 7 bases, with 13 bases left in between. This CDR3 is built from 14 residues. The CDR3 DNA follows: TGTGCCAGCAGCGTCCGGACCGATTCAAATGAGCAGTTCTTC. Residues: CASSVRTDSNEQFF.

The CDR3 here is CASSGTSGQVNTEAFF. CDR3 DNA sequence: TGCGCCAGCAGTGGAACTTCGGGACAGGTGAACACTGAAGCTTTCTTT. V usage is TRBV23-1 and J usage is TRBJ1-1; 8 bases agree with TRBD1. TRBV23-1 is flagged as an ORF with uncertain function. There are 16 residues in the CDR3. The junction had 8 bases not matched to a gene; V was cut back by 5 bases and J by 0 bases.